A few counts support the clone carrying this T cell receptor beta chain. TCRdb reanalysed the RT-PCR reads using MiXCR and keeps one entry per CDR3 protein. Of approximately 150,000 distinct CDR3 sequences in the sample, about 32% are singletons; the top ten hold 3.2%. This entry is derived from a study of patients and donors after allogeneic stem cell transplantation. Looked up from germline, CDR1 is MNHEY and CDR2 is SVGEGT. The CDR3 is made up of 14 amino acids. With 2 bases removed from V and 5 bases from J, the gap between germline ends came to 13 bases. The receptor was isolated from a human donor who was either an allogeneic HSCT recipient or a stem cell or donor lymphocyte infusion donor (not recorded which). It is not recorded whose cells these are; they may come from a transplant donor. This rearrangement joins TRBV6-2 or TRBV6-3 to TRBJ2-7, with D possibly being TRBD1 (6 bases). Sequences were obtained from blood, either unsorted or a sorted T cell fraction (not recorded which). CDR3 sequence reads: CASSYMGANNEQYF. The CDR3 bases are TGTGCCAGCAGTTACATGGGGGCAAACAACGAGCAGTACTTC.